A selection of T cell receptor beta chains follows, all from one sample in a study of CD8+ T cells in alopecia areata. This table comes from immunoSEQ multiplex PCR, and its TCRdb copy is limited to in-frame clones, with some not included. The sample lists about 160,000 clones, roughly 60% occurring once. Sequences were derived from CD4+ T cells sorted from blood, sampled at week 24, from a patient treated with tofacitinib. Receptors originate from a human donor with alopecia areata. CDR3s include the opening cysteine and the closing phenylalanine or tryptophan. A D gene is named only where the DNA matches it firmly. Clone size appears in some rows only: once, few, many, or a class for an expanded clone.

D gene: -; clone size: -; J gene: TRBJ1-2; V gene: TRBV27; CDR3 DNA: TGTGCCAGCAGGTCCCTTTATTATGGCTACACCTTC; CDR3 protein: CASRSLYYGYTF
D gene: TRBD1; clone size: -; J gene: TRBJ2-7; V gene: TRBV11-3; CDR3 DNA: TGTGCCAGCAGCCGGCGATGGACAGGGGGCATCAACGAGCAGTACTTC; CDR3 protein: CASSRRWTGGINEQYF
D gene: -; clone size: few; J gene: TRBJ1-5; V gene: TRBV6-1; CDR3 DNA: TGTGCCAGCAGTGATTGGTTTGGGAGAGGTAGCAATCAGCCCCAGCATTTT; CDR3 protein: CASSDWFGRGSNQPQHF
D gene: -; clone size: -; J gene: TRBJ1-2; V gene: TRBV29-1; CDR3 DNA: TGCAGCGTCGAGAACCCTAACTATGGCTACACCTTC; CDR3 protein: CSVENPNYGYTF
D gene: -; clone size: -; J gene: TRBJ2-7; V gene: TRBV21-1; CDR3 DNA: TGTGCCAGCAGCGCCTTCGACAGGGGTCGTTTTAGGTCCTACGAGCAGTACTTC; CDR3 protein: CASSAFDRGRFRSYEQYF
D gene: TRBD1; clone size: -; J gene: TRBJ1-1; V gene: TRBV2; CDR3 DNA: TGTGCCAGCAGTTACGACAGGGGAAACACTGAAGCTTTCTTT; CDR3 protein: CASSYDRGNTEAFF
D gene: -; clone size: few; J gene: TRBJ2-5; V gene: TRBV7-9; CDR3 DNA: TGTGCCAGCAGCTTCTCGACAGTCCCTCACTTC; CDR3 protein: CASSFSTVPHF
D gene: -; clone size: -; J gene: TRBJ2-3; V gene: TRBV2; CDR3 DNA: TGTGCCAGCACTGAGGGACAACGGACGCAGTATTTT; CDR3 protein: CASTEGQRTQYF
D gene: -; clone size: -; J gene: TRBJ2-3; V gene: TRBV29-1; CDR3 DNA: TGCAGCGTAGCTCAGACAGGGACTATGGATACGCAGTATTTT; CDR3 protein: CSVAQTGTMDTQYF
D gene: -; clone size: -; J gene: TRBJ1-1; V gene: TRBV23-1; CDR3 DNA: TGCGCCAGCAGTCGACGCACGGACTCGGCTTTCTTT; CDR3 protein: CASSRRTDSAFF
D gene: -; clone size: -; J gene: TRBJ2-3; V gene: TRBV15; CDR3 DNA: TGTGCCACCAGCAGAGATAGTTTAGATACGCAGTATTTT; CDR3 protein: CATSRDSLDTQYF
D gene: -; clone size: -; J gene: TRBJ2-3; V gene: TRBV15; CDR3 DNA: TGTGCCACCAGCTTGAGGCTGGATACGCAGTATTTT; CDR3 protein: CATSLRLDTQYF
D gene: -; clone size: -; J gene: TRBJ1-2; V gene: TRBV6-6; CDR3 DNA: TGTGCCAGCAGTCGGGACCCGTCCATCGGCTACACCTTC; CDR3 protein: CASSRDPSIGYTF
D gene: -; clone size: -; J gene: TRBJ1-2; V gene: TRBV6-1; CDR3 DNA: TGTGCCAGCAGTGAAAACAGGGTAGACTATGGCTACACCTTC; CDR3 protein: CASSENRVDYGYTF
D gene: -; clone size: -; J gene: TRBJ2-2; V gene: TRBV5-1; CDR3 DNA: TGCGCCAGCGGCGAGGAGGGTAGGACCGGGGAGCTGTTTTTT; CDR3 protein: CASGEEGRTGELFF
D gene: TRBD1; clone size: -; J gene: TRBJ1-1; V gene: TRBV6-5; CDR3 DNA: TGTGCCAGCCGGACAGGGGATTGGAACACTGAAGCTTTCTTT; CDR3 protein: CASRTGDWNTEAFF
D gene: -; clone size: -; J gene: TRBJ2-3; V gene: TRBV7-9; CDR3 DNA: TGTGCCAGCAGACCAACCGGCGGGAGCACAGATACGCAGTATTTT; CDR3 protein: CASRPTGGSTDTQYF
D gene: -; clone size: few; J gene: TRBJ2-3; V gene: TRBV2; CDR3 DNA: TGTGCCAGCAGGAGGGGGGATACGCAGTATTTT; CDR3 protein: CASRRGDTQYF
D gene: -; clone size: many; J gene: TRBJ2-2; V gene: TRBV19; CDR3 DNA: TGTGCCACCCACTCTGGGGCAGCCCAGGGCACCGGGGAGCTGTTTTTT; CDR3 protein: CATHSGAAQGTGELFF
D gene: TRBD1; clone size: few; J gene: TRBJ2-5; V gene: TRBV5-1; CDR3 DNA: TGCGCCAGCAGCACTGGGACAGGGGACGAGACCCAGTACTTC; CDR3 protein: CASSTGTGDETQYF
D gene: -; clone size: -; J gene: TRBJ2-2; V gene: TRBV2; CDR3 DNA: TGTGCCAGCAGTGGACAACCGACCGGGGAGCTGTTTTTT; CDR3 protein: CASSGQPTGELFF
D gene: TRBD1; clone size: -; J gene: TRBJ2-7; V gene: TRBV29-1; CDR3 DNA: TGCAGCGTTGGTGCGACAGGGGGGGAGCAGTACTTC; CDR3 protein: CSVGATGGEQYF
D gene: -; clone size: -; J gene: TRBJ2-3; V gene: TRBV27; CDR3 DNA: TGTGCCAGCAGTTTAAGGGATCACGGTAGGGATACGCAGTATTTT; CDR3 protein: CASSLRDHGRDTQYF
D gene: -; clone size: -; J gene: TRBJ1-5; V gene: TRBV29-1; CDR3 DNA: TGCAGCGTTGGAGGGGGTAGCAATCAGCCCCAGCATTTT; CDR3 protein: CSVGGGSNQPQHF
D gene: -; clone size: -; J gene: TRBJ1-6; V gene: TRBV9; CDR3 DNA: TGTGCCAGCAGCGTAACAGGGCGCTCACCCCTCCACTTT; CDR3 protein: CASSVTGRSPLHF
D gene: TRBD1; clone size: -; J gene: TRBJ2-2; V gene: TRBV19; CDR3 DNA: TGTGCCAGTAGCATACAGGGGGCGAGAATAAAAGGAGGGGAGCTGTTTTTT; CDR3 protein: CASSIQGARIKGGELFF
D gene: -; clone size: -; J gene: TRBJ2-7; V gene: TRBV7-9; CDR3 DNA: TGTGCCAGCAGCTTAGCGCAATACGAGCAGTACTTC; CDR3 protein: CASSLAQYEQYF
D gene: TRBD2; clone size: few; J gene: TRBJ2-3; V gene: TRBV7-3; CDR3 DNA: TGTGCCAGCAGCGACCGACTAGCGGGGGGCGGTACAGATACGCAGTATTTT; CDR3 protein: CASSDRLAGGGTDTQYF
D gene: -; clone size: -; J gene: TRBJ1-2; V gene: TRBV7-9; CDR3 DNA: TGTGCCAGCAGCTTAGCGGAGAGATCCTATGGCTACACCTTC; CDR3 protein: CASSLAERSYGYTF
D gene: TRBD1; clone size: -; J gene: TRBJ1-1; V gene: TRBV7-9; CDR3 DNA: TGTGCCAGCGAATTGGGACAGGGGGACACTGAAGCTTTCTTT; CDR3 protein: CASELGQGDTEAFF
D gene: TRBD1; clone size: -; J gene: TRBJ1-1; V gene: TRBV4-1; CDR3 DNA: TGCGCCAGCAGCCGCGTGACAGGGTCGAGGGAGAACACTGAAGCTTTCTTT; CDR3 protein: CASSRVTGSRENTEAFF
D gene: TRBD1; clone size: -; J gene: TRBJ1-5; V gene: TRBV6-5; CDR3 DNA: TGTGCCACGCGGACAGGGAATCAGCCCCAGCATTTT; CDR3 protein: CATRTGNQPQHF
D gene: -; clone size: -; J gene: TRBJ2-5; V gene: TRBV7-6; CDR3 DNA: TGTGCCAGCAGCCCAAGACAGTCGGAGACCCAGTACTTC; CDR3 protein: CASSPRQSETQYF
D gene: -; clone size: -; J gene: TRBJ1-2; V gene: TRBV29-1; CDR3 DNA: TGCGGAGCCTCCGGGGGGGCCTATGGCTACACCTTC; CDR3 protein: CGASGGAYGYTF
D gene: -; clone size: few; J gene: TRBJ2-1; V gene: TRBV5-1; CDR3 DNA: TGCGCCAGCAGCTTGGCCACCGACCCCGCTGATGAGCAGTTCTTC; CDR3 protein: CASSLATDPADEQFF
D gene: -; clone size: -; J gene: TRBJ1-1; V gene: TRBV4-2; CDR3 DNA: TGTGCCAGCAGTAGACAGCTGAACACTGAAGCTTTCTTT; CDR3 protein: CASSRQLNTEAFF
D gene: -; clone size: -; J gene: TRBJ1-2; V gene: TRBV18; CDR3 DNA: TGTGCCAGCTCACCTTCTGCCAGATCAAATGGCTACACCTTC; CDR3 protein: CASSPSARSNGYTF
D gene: -; clone size: -; J gene: TRBJ2-5; V gene: TRBV4-2; CDR3 DNA: TGTGCCAGCAGCCAAGAGGGGGGCCAAGAGACCCAGTACTTC; CDR3 protein: CASSQEGGQETQYF
D gene: -; clone size: -; J gene: TRBJ1-5; V gene: TRBV28; CDR3 DNA: TGTGCCAGCAGTTTTAGCCTTTTGGGCACTAGCAATCAGCCCCAGCATTTT; CDR3 protein: CASSFSLLGTSNQPQHF